Listed below are T cell receptor beta chains from one sample, sequenced in a study of metastatic and nonmetastatic thyroid tumors. TCRdb re-analyzed the PCR reads using MiXCR. The top ten hold around 5.1% of the sample, which has tens of thousands of clones, 13% seen once. The sequencing input was blood. The source is a female donor with papillary thyroid cancer or a benign thyroid nodule (not recorded which). Some clones in this sample may be carry-over from other donors' samples. Both conserved end residues are part of each CDR3. A D gene is named only where the DNA matches it firmly. For some rows the clone size is stated as once, few or many, or as a class when expanded; others skip it.

v_call: TRBV6-1; j_call: TRBJ1-1; d_call: .; clone_size: few; cdr3_nt: TGTACCAGCGGACGGGGGATGAACACTGAAGCTTTATTT; cdr3_aa: CTSGRGMNTEALF
v_call: TRBV20-1; j_call: TRBJ1-1; d_call: .; clone_size: many; cdr3_nt: TGCAGTGCTAGTTTGGGCAGTACTGAAGCTTTCTTT; cdr3_aa: CSASLGSTEAFF
v_call: TRBV6-4; j_call: TRBJ2-1; d_call: .; clone_size: many; cdr3_nt: TGTGCCAGCAGCCCGTGGCAGAGTCCCTACAATGAGCAGTTCTTC; cdr3_aa: CASSPWQSPYNEQFF
v_call: TRBV18; j_call: TRBJ2-7; d_call: .; clone_size: many; cdr3_nt: TGTGCCAGCTCACCTAAGACAGGGAGGATCTACGAGCAGTACTTC; cdr3_aa: CASSPKTGRIYEQYF
v_call: TRBV28; j_call: TRBJ2-7; d_call: .; clone_size: few; cdr3_nt: TGTGCCAGCAGTTTAAGGGACGGGAGTATTGAGCAGTACTTC; cdr3_aa: CASSLRDGSIEQYF
v_call: TRBV20-1; j_call: TRBJ2-3; d_call: .; clone_size: .; cdr3_nt: TGTAGTGCTAGAGACAGTCAACTGGTGAGAGGCCGCGGCACAGATACGCAGTATTTT; cdr3_aa: CSARDSQLVRGRGTDTQYF
v_call: TRBV28; j_call: TRBJ2-3; d_call: .; clone_size: many; cdr3_nt: TGTGCCAGCAGCCCCCCTACTCCGAGCGATACGCAGTATTTT; cdr3_aa: CASSPPTPSDTQYF
v_call: TRBV18; j_call: TRBJ2-5; d_call: .; clone_size: many; cdr3_nt: TGTGCCAGCTCACCACGAACGTCGGTAGTCCAAGAGACCCAGTACTTC; cdr3_aa: CASSPRTSVVQETQYF
v_call: TRBV12-3/TRBV12-4; j_call: TRBJ1-5; d_call: .; clone_size: many; cdr3_nt: TGTGCCAGCAGTTCCCGGGACGGCTATCAGCCCCAGCATTTT; cdr3_aa: CASSSRDGYQPQHF
v_call: TRBV11-2; j_call: TRBJ2-3; d_call: .; clone_size: .; cdr3_nt: TGTGCCAGCAGCTCAGAACTAGCTGGAGGGAGCACAGATACGCAGTATTTT; cdr3_aa: CASSSELAGGSTDTQYF
v_call: TRBV20-1; j_call: TRBJ2-7; d_call: .; clone_size: many; cdr3_nt: TGCAGTGCGGGCGGGGAGTCTGGGCAGTACTTC; cdr3_aa: CSAGGESGQYF
v_call: TRBV4-1; j_call: TRBJ1-2; d_call: TRBD1; clone_size: many; cdr3_nt: TGCGCCAGCAGCCAAGATCTGAGACAGGGAAGAGGCTATGGCTACACCTTC; cdr3_aa: CASSQDLRQGRGYGYTF
v_call: TRBV27; j_call: TRBJ2-2; d_call: TRBD2; clone_size: many; cdr3_nt: TGTGCCAGCAGTTTCGGACTAGCGGGAGTCACCGGGGAGCTGTTTTTT; cdr3_aa: CASSFGLAGVTGELFF
v_call: TRBV6-1; j_call: TRBJ2-7; d_call: TRBD2; clone_size: many; cdr3_nt: TGTGCCAGCAGTTCTTTAGCGGGAGGGCCCTACGAGCAGTACTTC; cdr3_aa: CASSSLAGGPYEQYF
v_call: TRBV12-3/TRBV12-4; j_call: TRBJ2-7; d_call: .; clone_size: many; cdr3_nt: TGTGCCAGCAGTTTAGACCGGCGTTACGAGCAGTACTTC; cdr3_aa: CASSLDRRYEQYF
v_call: TRBV19; j_call: TRBJ1-2; d_call: .; clone_size: medium-sized; cdr3_nt: TGTGCCAGTAGTATAGAAGGGGCCCTCAACTATGGCTACACCTTC; cdr3_aa: CASSIEGALNYGYTF
v_call: TRBV4-1; j_call: TRBJ2-5; d_call: TRBD1; clone_size: medium-sized; cdr3_nt: TGCGCCAGCAGCCAAGATAAGCTTGGACAGGAAGAGACCCAGTACTTC; cdr3_aa: CASSQDKLGQEETQYF
v_call: TRBV7-9; j_call: TRBJ1-2; d_call: .; clone_size: many; cdr3_nt: TGTGCCAGCAGCTTAGGGAGGGGCGATGGCTACACCTTC; cdr3_aa: CASSLGRGDGYTF
v_call: TRBV4-2; j_call: TRBJ1-1; d_call: .; clone_size: few; cdr3_nt: TGTGCCAGCAGCCACAGCCCCTCGGGACGGTCGAACACTGAAGCTTTCTTT; cdr3_aa: CASSHSPSGRSNTEAFF
v_call: TRBV30; j_call: TRBJ1-2; d_call: .; clone_size: .; cdr3_nt: TGTGCCTGGGGTGGTCCCAGGGATCGTCATGGCTACACCTTC; cdr3_aa: CAWGGPRDRHGYTF
v_call: TRBV28; j_call: TRBJ2-3; d_call: .; clone_size: .; cdr3_nt: TGTGCCAGCAGTTTACTCTGGACTAGCACAGATACGCAGTATTTT; cdr3_aa: CASSLLWTSTDTQYF
v_call: TRBV6-1; j_call: TRBJ1-1; d_call: TRBD1; clone_size: many; cdr3_nt: TGTGCCAGCACGTGGGACAGGAACACTGAAGCTTTCTTT; cdr3_aa: CASTWDRNTEAFF
v_call: TRBV3-1; j_call: TRBJ1-1; d_call: TRBD1; clone_size: many; cdr3_nt: TGTGCCAGCAGCCAGGGGACAGGGAGGGAAGCTTTCTTT; cdr3_aa: CASSQGTGREAFF
v_call: TRBV7-8; j_call: TRBJ2-2; d_call: TRBD2; clone_size: many; cdr3_nt: TGTGCCAGCAGCTTAGGCGGGAGGGCGAACACCGGGGAGCTGTTTTTT; cdr3_aa: CASSLGGRANTGELFF
v_call: TRBV7-9; j_call: TRBJ2-1; d_call: TRBD2; clone_size: many; cdr3_nt: TGTGCCAGCAGCTCGCGACTAGCGGGAGGTCTTAGTGAGCAGTTCTTC; cdr3_aa: CASSSRLAGGLSEQFF
v_call: TRBV7-3; j_call: TRBJ2-7; d_call: TRBD1; clone_size: medium-sized; cdr3_nt: TGTGCCAGCAGCCGAACAGGGGGCGTCCATCCCTACGAGCAGTACTTC; cdr3_aa: CASSRTGGVHPYEQYF
v_call: TRBV30; j_call: TRBJ1-4; d_call: .; clone_size: many; cdr3_nt: TGTGCCTGGGCCGGGACCTATAATGAAAAACTGTTTTTT; cdr3_aa: CAWAGTYNEKLFF
v_call: TRBV11-2; j_call: TRBJ2-2; d_call: .; clone_size: medium-sized; cdr3_nt: TGTGCCAGCACCAAATTGGCGTCTAACACCGGGGAGCTGTTTTTT; cdr3_aa: CASTKLASNTGELFF